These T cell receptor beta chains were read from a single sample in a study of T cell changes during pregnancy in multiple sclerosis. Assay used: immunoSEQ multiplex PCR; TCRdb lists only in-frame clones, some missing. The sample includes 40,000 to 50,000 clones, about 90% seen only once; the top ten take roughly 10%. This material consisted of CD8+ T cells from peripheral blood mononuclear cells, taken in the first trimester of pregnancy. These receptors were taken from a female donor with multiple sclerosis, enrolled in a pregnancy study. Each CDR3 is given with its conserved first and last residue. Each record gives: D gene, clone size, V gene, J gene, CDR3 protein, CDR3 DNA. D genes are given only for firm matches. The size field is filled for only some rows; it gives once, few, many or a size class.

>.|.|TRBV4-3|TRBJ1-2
CASSQDPGATYGYTF
TGCGCCAGCAGCCAAGATCCAGGGGCTACCTATGGCTACACCTTC
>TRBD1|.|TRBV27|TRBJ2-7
CASKATGAYEQYF
TGTGCCAGCAAGGCGACAGGGGCCTACGAGCAGTACTTC
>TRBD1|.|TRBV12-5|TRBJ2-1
CASGLLLGQVDNEQFF
TGTGCTAGTGGTTTACTATTGGGACAGGTCGACAATGAGCAGTTCTTC
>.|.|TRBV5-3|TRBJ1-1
CARSFQVGANTEAFF
TGTGCCAGAAGCTTTCAAGTTGGGGCGAACACTGAAGCTTTCTTT
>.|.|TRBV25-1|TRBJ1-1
CASSESFWEANTEAFF
TGTGCCAGCAGTGAATCGTTTTGGGAGGCAAACACTGAAGCTTTCTTT
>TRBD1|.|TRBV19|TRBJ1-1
CASSVGQGDGAFF
TGTGCCAGTAGCGTGGGACAGGGGGACGGAGCTTTCTTT
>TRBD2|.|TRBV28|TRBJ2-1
CASRTTSGSFGEQFF
TGTGCCAGCAGAACCACTAGCGGGAGTTTCGGCGAGCAGTTCTTC
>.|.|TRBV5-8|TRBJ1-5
CASSSGSGPQHF
TGTGCCAGCAGCTCGGGATCCGGGCCCCAGCATTTT
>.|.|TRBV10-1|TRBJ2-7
CASSETDSAYEQYF
TGCGCCAGCAGTGAGACGGACTCAGCCTACGAGCAGTACTTC
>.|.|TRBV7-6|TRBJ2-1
CASSLGLNSYNEQFF
TGTGCCAGCAGCTTAGGACTAAACTCCTACAATGAGCAGTTCTTC
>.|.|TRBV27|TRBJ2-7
CASSLLGRNYEQYF
TGTGCCAGCAGTTTATTGGGCAGAAACTACGAGCAGTACTTC
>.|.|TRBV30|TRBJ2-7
CAWNSGHFSYEQYF
TGTGCCTGGAACTCGGGACACTTCTCCTACGAGCAGTACTTC
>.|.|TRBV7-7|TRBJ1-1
CASSPFGGMNTEAFF
TGTGCCAGCAGCCCTTTTGGGGGCATGAACACTGAAGCTTTCTTT
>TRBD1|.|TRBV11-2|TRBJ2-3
CASSYRDRNTDTQYF
TGTGCCAGCAGCTACCGGGACAGGAACACAGATACGCAGTATTTT
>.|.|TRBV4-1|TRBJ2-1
CASSQEGGREDEQFF
TGCGCCAGCAGCCAAGAGGGCGGAAGGGAGGATGAGCAGTTCTTC
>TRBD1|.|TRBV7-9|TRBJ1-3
CASSSDRYSGNTIYF
TGTGCCAGCAGCTCGGACAGGTACTCTGGAAACACCATATATTTT
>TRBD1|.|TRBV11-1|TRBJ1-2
CASSLSAGGRYGYTF
TGTGCCAGCAGCTTGAGCGCAGGGGGCCGGTATGGCTACACCTTC
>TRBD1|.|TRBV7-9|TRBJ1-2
CASTGQGGDGYTF
TGTGCCAGCACCGGACAGGGTGGCGATGGCTACACCTTC
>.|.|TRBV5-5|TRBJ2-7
CASSFAVSYEQYF
TGTGCCAGCAGCTTCGCAGTTTCCTACGAGCAGTACTTC
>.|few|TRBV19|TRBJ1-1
CASSVNTEAFF
TGTGCCAGTAGCGTGAACACTGAAGCTTTCTTT
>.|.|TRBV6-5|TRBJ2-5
CASSYGPRGETQYF
TGTGCCAGCAGTTACGGTCCCCGGGGAGAGACCCAGTACTTC
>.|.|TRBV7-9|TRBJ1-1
CASSLERSEAFF
TGTGCCAGCAGCTTGGAGAGGTCTGAAGCTTTCTTT
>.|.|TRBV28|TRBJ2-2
CASELPRRDNTGELFF
TGTGCCAGCGAGTTGCCTCGGAGGGACAACACCGGGGAGCTGTTTTTT
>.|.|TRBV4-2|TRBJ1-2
CASSQDSGIYGYTF
TGTGCCAGCAGCCAAGATTCAGGCATCTATGGCTACACCTTC
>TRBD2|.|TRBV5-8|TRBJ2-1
CASSSKGLHSGEQFF
TGTGCCAGCAGCTCTAAGGGACTACATAGTGGTGAGCAGTTCTTC
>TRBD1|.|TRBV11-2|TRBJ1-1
CASSLGETGKTEAFF
TGTGCCAGCAGCTTAGGCGAGACAGGGAAGACTGAAGCTTTCTTT
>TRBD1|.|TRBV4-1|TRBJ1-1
CASSQEGTGGVGAFF
TGCGCCAGCAGCCAAGAGGGGACAGGGGGTGTCGGAGCTTTCTTT
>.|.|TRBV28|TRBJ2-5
CASRLNWGVQETQYF
TGTGCCAGCAGGCTAAACTGGGGGGTCCAAGAGACCCAGTACTTC
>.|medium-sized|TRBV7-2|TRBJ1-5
CASSVDSAHSNQPQHF
TGTGCCAGCAGCGTAGACAGTGCCCATAGCAATCAGCCCCAGCATTTT
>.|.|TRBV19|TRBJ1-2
CASSTLLTERGYTF
TGTGCCAGTAGTACCCTACTGACAGAGCGAGGCTACACCTTC
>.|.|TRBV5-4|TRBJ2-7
CASSLSSWASNYEQYF
TGTGCCAGCAGCTTAAGCTCGTGGGCCTCCAACTACGAGCAGTACTTC
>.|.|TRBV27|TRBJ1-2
CASSSWGQITNYGYTF
TGTGCCAGCAGTTCCTGGGGCCAAATAACTAACTATGGCTACACCTTC
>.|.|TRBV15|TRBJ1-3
CATSSRLGNTIYF
TGTGCCACCAGCTCACGACTGGGAAACACCATATATTTT
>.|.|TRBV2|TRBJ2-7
CASSEEYVRAYEQYF
TGTGCCAGCAGTGAAGAGTACGTCAGGGCCTACGAGCAGTACTTC
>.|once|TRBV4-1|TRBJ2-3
CASSQEVTRDTQYF
TGCGCCAGCAGCCAAGAAGTGACTAGAGATACGCAGTATTTT